This T cell receptor beta chain emerged from a study of spatial heterogeneity in lung cancer. Sample time point: sample taken at primary tumor resection. Whole RNA obtained from tumor, nontumor lung or frozen PBMC underwent sequencing without sorting. From the 5' RACE reads, TCRdb called clonotypes with MiXCR, one entry per CDR3 protein. The sample records thousands of distinct CDR3 sequences, about a tenth being singletons. This clonotype is labeled medium-sized. The antigen remains unidentified. CDR1 is SGHKS, CDR2 YYEKEE, per germline (reference sequence). V was pared by 1 base and J by 7 bases, with 8 bases between. CDR3 size: 13 residues. Overall study results and limits: Among tumor T cells, estimated coverage was approximately 7% for alpha chains and approximately 13% for beta chains. Within tumors, counts of expanded alpha and beta TCRs tracked tumor mutation counts.

The V gene is TRBV5-5, the J gene TRBJ2-2; D unresolved. Source: lung tumor tissue, taken at surgery. The receptor's source is a male donor with early-stage non-small cell lung cancer. CDR3 amino acids: CASSLMLDGELFF. As DNA, the CDR3 is TGTGCCAGCAGCTTGATGCTGGACGGGGAGCTGTTTTTT.